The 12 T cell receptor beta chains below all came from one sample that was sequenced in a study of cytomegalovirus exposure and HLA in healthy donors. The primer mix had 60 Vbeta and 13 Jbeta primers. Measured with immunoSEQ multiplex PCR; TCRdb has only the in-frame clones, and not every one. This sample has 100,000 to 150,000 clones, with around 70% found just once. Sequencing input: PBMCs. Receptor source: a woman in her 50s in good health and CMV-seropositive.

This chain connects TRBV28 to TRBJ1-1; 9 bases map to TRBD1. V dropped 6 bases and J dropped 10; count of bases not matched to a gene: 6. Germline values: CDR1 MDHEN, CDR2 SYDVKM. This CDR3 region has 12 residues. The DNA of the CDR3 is TGTGCCAGCAGCTTGTTACAGGGGGCAGCTTTCTTT. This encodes CASSLLQGAAFF.

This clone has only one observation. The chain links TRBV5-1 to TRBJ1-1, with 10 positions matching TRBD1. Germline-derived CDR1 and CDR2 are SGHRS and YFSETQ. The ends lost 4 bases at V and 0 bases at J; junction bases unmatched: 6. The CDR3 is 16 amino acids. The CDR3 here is CASSMGQGPMNTEAFF. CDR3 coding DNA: TGCGCCAGCAGCATGGGACAGGGGCCGATGAACACTGAAGCTTTCTTT.

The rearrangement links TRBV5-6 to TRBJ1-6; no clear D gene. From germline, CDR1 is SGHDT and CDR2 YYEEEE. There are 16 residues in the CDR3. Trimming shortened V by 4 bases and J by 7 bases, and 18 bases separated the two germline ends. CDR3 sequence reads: CASSPPSADFNSPLHF. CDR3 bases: TGTGCCAGCAGCCCGCCCTCGGCAGACTTCAATTCACCCCTCCACTTT.

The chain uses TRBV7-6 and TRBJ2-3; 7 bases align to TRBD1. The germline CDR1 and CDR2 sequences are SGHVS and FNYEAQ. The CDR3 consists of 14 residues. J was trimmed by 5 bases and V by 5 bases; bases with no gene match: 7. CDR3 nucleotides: TGTGCCAGCAGCCACCAGGGGGTTGAAGATACGCAGTATTTT. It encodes CASSHQGVEDTQYF. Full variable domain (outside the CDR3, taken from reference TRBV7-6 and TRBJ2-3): GAGVSQSPRYKVTKRGQDVALRCDPISGHVSLYWYRQALGQGPEFLTYFNYEAQQDKSGLPNDRFSAERPEGSISTLTIQRTEQRDSAMYRCASSHQGVEDTQYFGPGTRLTVL.

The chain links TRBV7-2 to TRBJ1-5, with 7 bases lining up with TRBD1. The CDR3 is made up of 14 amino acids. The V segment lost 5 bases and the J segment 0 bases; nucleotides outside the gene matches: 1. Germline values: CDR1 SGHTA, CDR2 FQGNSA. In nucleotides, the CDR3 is TGTGCCAGCAGCGGGACAGCTAGCAATCAGCCCCAGCATTTT. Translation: CASSGTASNQPQHF. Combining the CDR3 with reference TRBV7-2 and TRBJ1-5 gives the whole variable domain GAGVSQSPSNKVTEKGKDVELRCDPISGHTALYWYRQSLGQGLEFLIYFQGNSAPDKSGLPSDRFSAERTGGSVSTLTIQRTQQEDSAVYLCASSGTASNQPQHFGDGTRLSIL.

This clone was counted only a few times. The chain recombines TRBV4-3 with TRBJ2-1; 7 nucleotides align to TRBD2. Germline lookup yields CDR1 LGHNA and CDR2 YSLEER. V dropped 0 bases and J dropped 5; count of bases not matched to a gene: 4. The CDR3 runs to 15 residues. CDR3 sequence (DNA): TGCGCCAGCAGCCAAGAAGCGGGACCCCACAATGAGCAGTTCTTC. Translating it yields CASSQEAGPHNEQFF.

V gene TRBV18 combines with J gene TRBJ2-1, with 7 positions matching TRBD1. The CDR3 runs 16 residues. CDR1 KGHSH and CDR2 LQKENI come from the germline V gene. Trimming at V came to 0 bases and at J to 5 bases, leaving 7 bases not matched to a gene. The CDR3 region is CASSPPSGGVHNEQFF. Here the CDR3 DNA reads TGTGCCAGCTCACCACCCTCAGGGGGAGTCCACAATGAGCAGTTCTTC.

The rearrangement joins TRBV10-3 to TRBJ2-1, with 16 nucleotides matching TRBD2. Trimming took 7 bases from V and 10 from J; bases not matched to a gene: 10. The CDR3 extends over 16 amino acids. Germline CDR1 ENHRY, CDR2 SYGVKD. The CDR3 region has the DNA TGTGCCATCACCGGGACTAGCGGGGGGGCCGTCAGCGAGCAGTTCTTC. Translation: CAITGTSGGAVSEQFF.

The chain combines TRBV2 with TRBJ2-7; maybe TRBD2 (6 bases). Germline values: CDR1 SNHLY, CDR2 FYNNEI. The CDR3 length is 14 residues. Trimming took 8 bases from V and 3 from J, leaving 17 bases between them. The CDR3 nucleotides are TGTGCCAGCTTGAAGACGCCGGGGGACTACGAGCAGTACTTC. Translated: CASLKTPGDYEQYF.

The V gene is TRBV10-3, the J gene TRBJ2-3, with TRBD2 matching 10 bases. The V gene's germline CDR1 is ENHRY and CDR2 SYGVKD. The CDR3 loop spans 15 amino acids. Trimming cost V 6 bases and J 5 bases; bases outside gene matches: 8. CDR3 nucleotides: TGTGCCATCAGCTCAGCGGGGGGGAGGATAGATACGCAGTATTTT. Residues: CAISSAGGRIDTQYF.

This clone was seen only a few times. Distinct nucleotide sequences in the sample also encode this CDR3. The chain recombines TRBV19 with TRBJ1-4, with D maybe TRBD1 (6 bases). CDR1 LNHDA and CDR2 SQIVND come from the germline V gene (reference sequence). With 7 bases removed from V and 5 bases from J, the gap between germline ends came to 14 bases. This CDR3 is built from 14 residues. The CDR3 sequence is CASMGGAENEKLFF. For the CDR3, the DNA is TGTGCCAGTATGGGGGGGGCAGAGAATGAAAAACTGTTTTTT.

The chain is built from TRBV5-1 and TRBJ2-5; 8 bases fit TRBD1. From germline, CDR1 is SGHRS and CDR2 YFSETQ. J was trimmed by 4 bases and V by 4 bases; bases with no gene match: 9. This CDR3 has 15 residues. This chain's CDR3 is CASSVSTTGGETQYF. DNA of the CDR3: TGCGCCAGCAGCGTATCAACTACAGGGGGAGAGACCCAGTACTTC.